The sample holds one count of the clone carrying this T cell receptor (beta chain). Per the germline V gene, CDR1 is MNHEY and CDR2 is SVGAGI. The V end was cut by 5 bases, the J end by 2 bases, with 15 bases between. The CDR3 loop spans 15 amino acids. This sample was included in a study of control samples from healthy donors and cancer patients. Sequencing used immunoSEQ multiplex PCR; TCRdb keeps in-frame clones, though not all of them. The data contain more than 95,000 clones, approximately 92% of them seen just once; the ten biggest clones take up about 1.1%. This receptor was taken from a woman in her forties or fifties with colorectal cancer. Sequenced material: PBMCs. The genes are TRBV6-5 and TRBJ1-1; D gene unclear. The CDR3 loop is CASSRPSRGNTEAFF. The CDR3 DNA sequence: TGTGCCAGCAGTCGTCCTAGCCGGGGTAACACTGAAGCTTTCTTT.